The next 27 T cell receptor beta chains were all read from a single sample in a study of shared clonotypes between healthy human individuals. Sequencing used immunoSEQ multiplex PCR; TCRdb keeps in-frame clones, though not all of them. Of around 560,000 clones listed, 85% to 95% are singletons. Terminally differentiated effector memory CD45RA+ cells were left out of the naive CD8 fraction, which was CD45RO-negative and positively selected for CCR7. The source material was naive CD8+ T cells sorted from blood. These receptors originate from a woman aged 25-40 years in good health.

The rearrangement uses TRBV28 and TRBJ2-3; 9 positions match TRBD2. Germline-derived CDR1 and CDR2 are MDHEN and SYDVKM. The CDR3 has 18 residues. The V and J ends lost 2 bases and 5 bases, in that order; junction bases with no gene match: 14. The chain's CDR3 is CASSLGVPGGRAGDTQYF. CDR3 DNA sequence: TGTGCCAGCAGTTTAGGGGTCCCAGGCGGGAGGGCCGGAGATACGCAGTATTTT.

This sequence joins TRBV6-1 and TRBJ2-7; no definite D call. Trimming stripped 1 base from V and 3 bases from J, with 4 bases between. The CDR3 runs 12 residues. Germline loops: CDR1 MNHNS, CDR2 SASEGT. CDR3 amino acids: CASSEEDYEQYF. The CDR3 region has the DNA TGTGCCAGCAGTGAAGAAGACTACGAGCAGTACTTC.

The chain joins TRBV2 to TRBJ2-7; D is unresolved. The V and J ends lost 6 bases and 0 bases respectively, with 9 bases between them. This CDR3 region has 13 residues. CDR1 and CDR2 from the germline V gene are SNHLY and FYNNEI. This chain's CDR3 is CASRESSSYEQYF. In DNA form, the CDR3 reads TGTGCCAGCAGAGAATCTAGCTCCTACGAGCAGTACTTC.

The chain combines TRBV6-1 with TRBJ2-1; D might be TRBD1 (5 bases). The CDR3 has 13 residues. V lost 2 bases to trimming and J lost 8 bases, with 10 bases between them. In germline, CDR1 is MNHNS, CDR2 SASEGT. CDR3 in DNA: TGTGCCAGCAGTGAAATGACAGTCTATGAGCAGTTCTTC. Protein sequence: CASSEMTVYEQFF.

Comments on this clone: The sample contains more than one DNA sequence encoding this CDR3. This chain links TRBV7-9 with TRBJ1-1; D not resolved. V lost 5 bases and J lost 0, with 7 bases in between. Germline V CDR1 and CDR2: SEHNR, FQNEAQ (reference sequence). The CDR3 contains 13 residues. The CDR3 spells CASSPDMNTEAFF. Here the CDR3 DNA reads TGTGCCAGCAGCCCTGACATGAACACTGAAGCTTTCTTT.

This chain links TRBV28 with TRBJ2-7; a possible D gene is TRBD1 (6 bases). The CDR3 covers 16 residues. V lost 6 bases to trimming and J lost 6 bases, with 24 bases between them. The germline V gene encodes CDR1 MDHEN and CDR2 SYDVKM. The CDR3: CASSHMGEQGYSEQYF. CDR3 nucleotide sequence: TGTGCCAGCAGCCATATGGGGGAACAGGGATATAGCGAGCAGTACTTC.

The rearrangement links TRBV7-9 to TRBJ2-5; possible D gene TRBD1, 6 bases. In germline, CDR1 is SEHNR, CDR2 FQNEAQ (reference sequence). The V gene lost 8 bases and the J gene lost 2 bases, with 15 bases spanning the gap. The CDR3 has 14 residues. The DNA of the CDR3 is TGTGCCAGCTCTCTGGGGGCGGAACAAGAGACCCAGTACTTC. It yields the protein CASSLGAEQETQYF.

This clone was detected once. The chain uses TRBV18 and TRBJ2-7, with 13 bases that match TRBD2. The CDR3 totals 20 residues. From germline, CDR1 is KGHSH and CDR2 LQKENI. V was clipped by 3 bases and J by 4 bases; unmatched bases: 18. The CDR3 DNA is TGTGCCAGCTCACCCGGGACTAGCGGGACCCAAAAGGGGGGAACATACGAGCAGTACTTC. Protein: CASSPGTSGTQKGGTYEQYF. Supplemented by reference TRBV18 and TRBJ2-7, the full variable domain reads NAGVMQNPRHLVRRRGQEARLRCSPMKGHSHVYWYRQLPEEGLKFMVYLQKENIIDESGMPKERFSAEFPKEGPSILRIQQVVRGDSAAYFCASSPGTSGTQKGGTYEQYFGPGTRLTVT.

The V and J genes are TRBV4-1 and TRBJ1-4; 9 positions match TRBD1. The CDR3 has 19 amino acids. V trimming: 4 bases; J trimming: 8 bases; junction bases outside the gene matches: 20. Germline CDR1 reads MGHRA; CDR2 reads YSYEKL. The CDR3 DNA reads TGCGCCAGCAGCCTATCGGCCGGGACAGGGATGCCCTCCGGAGAAAAACTGTTTTTT. This translates into CASSLSAGTGMPSGEKLFF.

The rearrangement links TRBV27 to TRBJ2-7; D is ambiguous. V lost 0 bases and J 4 bases, leaving 16 bases between the germline ends. Germline V gene lookup returns CDR1 MNHEY and CDR2 SMNVEV (reference sequence). The CDR3 totals 16 residues. CDR3 amino acids: CASSLSSSGRVYEQYF. CDR3 bases: TGTGCCAGCAGTTTATCGAGTTCGGGTCGGGTTTACGAGCAGTACTTC.

CDR3 sequence reads: CASSRPTSGSLEQYF. CDR3 nucleotide sequence: TGTGCCAGCAGCCGACCCACTAGCGGGAGCCTCGAGCAGTACTTC. V gene TRBV5-6 combines with J gene TRBJ2-7; 11 bases agree with TRBD2. Per germline, CDR1 SGHDT and CDR2 YYEEEE. The CDR3 sequence is 15 residues long. With V trimmed by 4 bases and J by 6 bases, 9 bases remained unmatched.

The chain combines TRBV6-5 with TRBJ2-2, with 10 nucleotides matching TRBD2. The CDR3 runs 15 residues. Germline V CDR1 and CDR2: MNHEY, SVGAGI. V trimming: 7 bases; J trimming: 1 base; junction bases outside the gene matches: 3. The CDR3 spells CASNPSGGNTGELFF. The CDR3 nucleotides are TGTGCCAGCAATCCTAGCGGGGGGAACACCGGGGAGCTGTTTTTT.

CDR3 nucleotide sequence: TGTGCCACCAGCAGACTAGCGGGAGGCGGGGAGCTGTTTTTT. As protein: CATSRLAGGGELFF. This chain joins TRBV15 and TRBJ2-2, with 11 bases aligning to TRBD2. The CDR3 contains 14 residues. Germline V gene lookup returns CDR1 LNHNV and CDR2 YYDKDF (reference sequence). The ends lost 2 bases at V and 7 bases at J; junction bases unmatched: 0.

Points on this clone: The sample contains more than one DNA sequence encoding this CDR3. V is TRBV5-6 and J is TRBJ2-7, with D perhaps TRBD1 (5 bases). Germline V gene lookup returns CDR1 SGHDT and CDR2 YYEEEE. The CDR3 is made up of 14 amino acids. Trimming left V 1 base short and J 0 bases short, with 8 bases between. CDR3 protein: CASSLQGSSYEQYF. The CDR3 DNA reads TGTGCCAGCAGCTTGCAGGGATCCTCCTACGAGCAGTACTTC.

The rearrangement joins TRBV11-2 to TRBJ2-1; D remains unclear. The germline V gene encodes CDR1 SGHAT and CDR2 FQNNGV. CDR3 length: 15 amino acids. V shed 5 bases and J shed 6 bases, with 17 bases lying between them. In DNA form, the CDR3 reads TGTGCCAGCAGCACCTTAGAATCCCTCATCAATGAGCAGTTCTTC. Its protein is CASSTLESLINEQFF.

The rearrangement joins TRBV2 to TRBJ2-7, with D perhaps TRBD1 (6 bases). Looked up from germline, CDR1 is SNHLY and CDR2 is FYNNEI. The CDR3 contains 14 residues. Between the trimmed V and J ends, which lost 2 bases and 5 bases, there was a span of 13 bases. CDR3 amino acids: CASSEYRAAHEQYF. For the CDR3, the DNA is TGTGCCAGCAGTGAATACAGGGCAGCCCACGAGCAGTACTTC.

The V and J genes are TRBV29-1 and TRBJ1-1; D ambiguous. CDR1 and CDR2 from the germline V gene are SQVTM and ANQGSEA. The germline V and J ends were trimmed by 5 bases and 0 bases, with 10 bases remaining between them. CDR3 length: 13 amino acids. This chain's CDR3 is CSVPRTVNTEAFF. CDR3 DNA sequence: TGCAGCGTTCCAAGGACGGTGAACACTGAAGCTTTCTTT.

The rearrangement links TRBV7-2 to TRBJ2-3, with D perhaps TRBD1 or TRBD2 (5 bases each). The CDR3 totals 17 residues. Looked up from germline, CDR1 is SGHTA and CDR2 is FQGNSA. Trimming stripped 2 bases from V and 0 bases from J, with 15 bases between. This CDR3 is CASSLTSGTYSTDTQYF. Here the CDR3 DNA reads TGTGCCAGCAGCTTAACTTCCGGGACCTATAGCACAGATACGCAGTATTTT.

Written as DNA, the CDR3 is TGTGCCAGCAGCTTATTTGTGACAGGGTTTGAAAAACTGTTTTTT. Translation gives CASSLFVTGFEKLFF. This chain joins TRBV7-9 and TRBJ1-4, with TRBD1 matching 7 bases. The V gene end was trimmed by 2 bases and the J gene end by 7 bases; junction bases not matched to a gene: 7. Germline assignment: CDR1 SEHNR and CDR2 FQNEAQ (reference sequence). This CDR3 contains 15 residues. The whole variable domain, filled in from reference TRBV7-9 and TRBJ1-4, reads DTGVSQNPRHKITKRGQNVTFRCDPISEHNRLYWYRQTLGQGPEFLTYFQNEAQLEKSRLLSDRFSAERPKGSFSTLEIQRTEQGDSAMYLCASSLFVTGFEKLFFGSGTQLSVL.

J is TRBJ2-3 and V is TRBV30, with D possibly being TRBD2 (6 bases). Trimming took off 0 bases at V and 8 bases at J, with 18 bases between the two ends. The CDR3 runs 15 residues. CDR1 GTSNPN and CDR2 SVGIG come from the germline V gene (reference sequence). DNA of the CDR3: TGTGCCTGGAGTGTAAATGTGACTAGGTCCCTTACGCAGTATTTT. Its protein is CAWSVNVTRSLTQYF.

In regard to this clone: The same CDR3 can be traced to other DNA sequences in this sample. The CDR3, as DNA: TGTGCCAGCAGTTATTACAATGAGCAGTTCTTC. This encodes CASSYYNEQFF. The rearrangement links TRBV27 to TRBJ2-1, with no clear D. V dropped 4 bases and J dropped 4 bases, with 2 bases sitting between them. Germline CDR1 reads MNHEY; CDR2 reads SMNVEV (reference sequence). The CDR3 length is 11 residues.

Here the CDR3 DNA reads TGTGCCAGCAGCTACCAAAAGGACAGGGGGCTTGGAAACACCATATATTTT. Residues: CASSYQKDRGLGNTIYF. The chain is built from TRBV21-1 and TRBJ1-3; the D call TRBD1 from the table was never checked on the DNA. TRBV21-1 is deemed a pseudogene. The CDR3 length is 17 residues.

V is TRBV5-8 and J is TRBJ1-4, with 9 bases fitting TRBD1. The germline V gene encodes CDR1 SGHTS and CDR2 YDEGEE. The CDR3 is made up of 16 amino acids. The V segment lost 4 bases and the J segment 1 base; nucleotides outside the gene matches: 5. In DNA, the CDR3 is TGTGCCAGCAGCAATGACAGGGGGAAAACTAATGAAAAACTGTTTTTT. This sequence encodes CASSNDRGKTNEKLFF.

V and J are TRBV14 and TRBJ2-7; 8 bases fit TRBD1. The CDR3 is 15 residues long. Germline assignment: CDR1 SGHDN and CDR2 FVKESK. J gave up 2 bases and V 1 base, and 4 bases lay outside the gene matches. The CDR3 coding sequence is TGTGCCAGCAGCCAAGGCAGGGGGCTTCCCTACGAGCAGTACTTC. This codes for CASSQGRGLPYEQYF.

This clone appeared a single time. This clone may be a read error of a much larger clone one base away. Other nucleotide sequences from this sample produce the same CDR3. V usage is TRBV5-6 and J usage is TRBJ1-1; D is ambiguous. Germline CDR1 and CDR2: SGHDT and YYEEEE. Trimming pared 3 bases from V and 1 base from J, leaving 1 base between. CDR3 size: 11 residues. The CDR3 protein is CASSSNTEAFF. CDR3 in DNA: TGTGCCAGCAGCTCGAACACTGAAGCTTTCTTT.

The CDR3 sequence: CASSGGLDTIYF. The CDR3 DNA reads TGTGCCAGCAGTGGAGGGTTGGACACCATATATTTT. The chain links TRBV2 to TRBJ1-3; D is unclear. V dropped 4 bases and J dropped 8 bases, with 9 bases sitting between them. CDR3 length: 12 amino acids. Per the germline V gene, CDR1 is SNHLY and CDR2 is FYNNEI.

This clone was seen just once. This chain uses TRBV27 with TRBJ2-5, with 8 positions matching TRBD2. V dropped 3 bases and J dropped 5; count of bases not matched to a gene: 11. CDR1 and CDR2 (germline): MNHEY, SMNVEV (reference sequence). This CDR3 comprises 16 residues. This CDR3 is CASSFRGVRGGETQYF. DNA for the CDR3: TGTGCCAGCAGTTTTAGAGGCGTACGCGGGGGGGAGACCCAGTACTTC.